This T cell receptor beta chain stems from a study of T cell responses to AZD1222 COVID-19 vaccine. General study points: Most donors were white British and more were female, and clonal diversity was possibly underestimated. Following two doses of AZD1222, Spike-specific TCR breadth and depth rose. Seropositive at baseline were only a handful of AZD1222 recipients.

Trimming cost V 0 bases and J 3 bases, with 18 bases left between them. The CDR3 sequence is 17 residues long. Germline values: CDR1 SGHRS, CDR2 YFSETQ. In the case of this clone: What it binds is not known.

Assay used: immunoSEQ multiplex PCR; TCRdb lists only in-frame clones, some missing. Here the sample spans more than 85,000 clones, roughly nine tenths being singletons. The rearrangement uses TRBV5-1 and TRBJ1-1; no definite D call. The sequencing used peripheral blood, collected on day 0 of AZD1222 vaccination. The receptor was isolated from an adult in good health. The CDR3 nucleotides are TGCGCCAGCAGCTTGGTGGTGACACCGAAAGGAGACACTGAAGCTTTCTTT. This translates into CASSLVVTPKGDTEAFF.